The 27 T cell receptor beta chains given below trace back to one sample, sequenced in a study of shared clonotypes between healthy human individuals. Only in-frame clones appear in the TCRdb table, and some are missing; sequencing was by immunoSEQ multiplex PCR. The data show about 1.5 million clones, about 98% seen once. The sample taken for sequencing was naive CD4+ T cells sorted from blood. Subset here: CD45RA+ positively selected. These receptor sequences come from a man aged 25-40 years in good health.

The chain combines TRBV29-1 with TRBJ2-5, with D unclear. The CDR3 has 15 residues. Germline-derived CDR1 and CDR2 are SQVTM and ANQGSEA. V was shortened by 3 bases and J by 2 bases, with 16 bases between the two germline ends. DNA for the CDR3: TGCAGCGTTGAGGACGTCGCGACCACACAAGAGACCCAGTACTTC. It translates to CSVEDVATTQETQYF.

The chain carries TRBV6-5 and TRBJ2-7; no definite D call. Trimming removed 4 bases at V and 5 bases at J, with 15 bases between. The CDR3 length is 14 residues. Germline CDR1 is MNHEY and CDR2 is SVGAGI. The CDR3 nucleotides read TGTGCCAGCAGTTCATCCTGGGCGTCCCACGAGCAGTACTTC. It codes for CASSSSWASHEQYF.

This chain joins TRBV9 and TRBJ2-7; D unresolved. CDR3 size: 14 residues. The germline V gene encodes CDR1 SGDLS and CDR2 YYNGEE. V lost 4 bases and J 2 bases, leaving 13 bases between the germline ends. CDR3 nucleotide sequence: TGTGCCAGCAGCCCCTCAATCGAAACCTACGAGCAGTACTTC. Amino acids: CASSPSIETYEQYF.

The genes are TRBV7-3 and TRBJ2-1; 15 bases are a match to TRBD2. CDR1 and CDR2 from the germline V gene are SGHTA and FQGTGA. CDR3 size: 20 residues. V shed 0 bases, J shed 6 bases, and the junction held 12 bases outside the gene matches. The CDR3 protein is CASSLTWDKKGLAGGNEQFF. The CDR3 coding sequence is TGTGCCAGCAGCTTAACCTGGGACAAAAAGGGACTAGCGGGAGGCAATGAGCAGTTCTTC.

Concerning this clone: Other DNA sequences from this sample encode an identical CDR3 as well. The genes are TRBV6-5 and TRBJ2-3; 9 bases align to TRBD2. Trimming at V came to 3 bases and at J to 3 bases, leaving 4 bases not matched to a gene. The CDR3 runs to 15 residues. Germline assignment: CDR1 MNHEY and CDR2 SVGAGI. The CDR3 here is CASSYSSGTTDTQYF. CDR3 in DNA: TGTGCCAGCAGTTATTCTAGCGGGACGACAGATACGCAGTATTTT.

The chain uses TRBV18 and TRBJ1-3; D remains unclear. Germline V gene sequence: CDR1 KGHSH, CDR2 LQKENI. V dropped 6 bases and J dropped 1 base, with 10 bases sitting between them. The CDR3 has 14 amino acids. CDR3 coding DNA: TGTGCCAGCTCTGGGTTGAGTTCTGGAAACACCATATATTTT. Its translation is CASSGLSSGNTIYF.

This chain joins TRBV10-1 and TRBJ2-3, with a possible D match to TRBD1 (6 bases). This CDR3 is built from 16 residues. V was shortened by 4 bases and J by 3 bases, with 17 bases between the two germline ends. Germline V gene sequence: CDR1 WNHNN, CDR2 SYGVQD (reference sequence). DNA for the CDR3: TGCGCCAGCAGTGGTTTGCAGGCAGGGGTTACAGATACGCAGTATTTT. Translated, it gives CASSGLQAGVTDTQYF.

This clone was observed a single time. The genes are TRBV9 and TRBJ2-7, with 13 bases matching TRBD2. The CDR3 spans 16 residues. V shed 2 bases, J shed 2 bases, and the junction held 4 bases outside the gene matches. Per the germline V gene, CDR1 is SGDLS and CDR2 is YYNGEE. The CDR3 sequence: CASSVGGLAGTYEQYF. CDR3 nucleotide sequence: TGTGCCAGCAGCGTGGGGGGACTAGCGGGAACCTACGAGCAGTACTTC.

This chain uses TRBV20-1 with TRBJ2-1; D possibly uses TRBD1 or TRBD2 (6 bases each). CDR3 length: 11 amino acids. CDR1 is DFQATT and CDR2 is SNEGSKA in the germline V gene (reference sequence). V dropped 8 bases and J dropped 6 bases, with 11 bases sitting between them. The CDR3 region is CSRGGGNEQFF. As DNA, the CDR3 is TGCAGTCGTGGAGGGGGCAATGAGCAGTTCTTC.

This clone was seen only once. This chain links TRBV11-2 with TRBJ2-7, with TRBD2 matching 13 bases. Germline V CDR1 and CDR2: SGHAT, FQNNGV. The CDR3 spans 16 residues. Losses at the gene ends were 8 bases for V and 3 bases for J; bases not matched to a gene: 10. CDR3 loop: CASQKGTSGTDYEQYF. The CDR3 nucleotides are TGTGCCAGCCAGAAGGGGACTAGCGGGACGGACTACGAGCAGTACTTC.

The chain employs TRBV5-4 and TRBJ1-2; D uncertain. The CDR3 is 12 amino acids. V was pared by 4 bases and J by 7 bases, with 11 bases between. Germline-derived CDR1 and CDR2 are SGHNT and YYREEE (reference sequence). The CDR3 spells CASSNLGSGYTF. The CDR3 bases are TGTGCCAGCAGCAATCTCGGGAGTGGCTACACCTTC.

The CDR3 DNA sequence: TGTGCCAGCAGCTTAGAGGGGTCGATTAGCGGGAGTATCTACGAGCAGTACTTC. Protein sequence: CASSLEGSISGSIYEQYF. This chain joins TRBV11-1 and TRBJ2-7; 9 bases fit TRBD2. The CDR3 totals 18 residues. V was clipped by 1 base and J by 3 bases; unmatched bases: 13. Germline-derived CDR1 and CDR2 are SGHAT and FQDESV (reference sequence). Supplemented by reference TRBV11-1 and TRBJ2-7, the full variable domain reads EAEVAQSPRYKITEKSQAVAFWCDPISGHATLYWYRQILGQGPELLVQFQDESVVDDSQLPKDRFSAERLKGVDSTLKIQPAELGDSAMYLCASSLEGSISGSIYEQYFGPGTRLTVT.

A few counts support this clone. This chain links TRBV5-1 with TRBJ2-6, with D uncertain. Germline values: CDR1 SGHRS, CDR2 YFSETQ. V was trimmed by 2 bases and J by 0 bases, leaving 3 bases between them. This CDR3 is 14 amino acids long. The CDR3 DNA reads TGCGCCAGCAGCTTCAGCTCTGGGGCCAACGTCCTGACTTTC. Translating gives CASSFSSGANVLTF.

In DNA form, the CDR3 reads TGTGCCAGCTCACGCCCCTTGTGGGGAGAGATCAATGAGCAGTTCTTC. Translation gives CASSRPLWGEINEQFF. The chain couples TRBV18 to TRBJ2-1; possibly TRBD2 for D (5 bases). The CDR3 runs 16 residues. Between the trimmed V and J ends, which lost 4 bases and 6 bases, there was a span of 19 bases. The germline V gene has CDR1 KGHSH and CDR2 LQKENI. The variable domain in full, completed from reference TRBV18 and TRBJ2-1, reads NAGVMQNPRHLVRRRGQEARLRCSPMKGHSHVYWYRQLPEEGLKFMVYLQKENIIDESGMPKERFSAEFPKEGPSILRIQQVVRGDSAAYFCASSRPLWGEINEQFFGPGTRLTVL.

The V call is TRBV7-9, the J call TRBJ2-5; unclear D gene. V was cut by 6 bases and J by 5 bases, with 16 bases left in between. The CDR3 has 14 amino acids. Per the germline V gene, CDR1 is SEHNR and CDR2 is FQNEAQ (reference sequence). CDR3 amino acids: CASSNPDGVETQYF. The CDR3, as DNA: TGTGCCAGCAGTAACCCCGACGGTGTGGAGACCCAGTACTTC.

The CDR3 reads CSAKGGDSYNEQFF. For the CDR3, the DNA is TGCAGCGCCAAGGGAGGAGACTCCTACAATGAGCAGTTCTTC. This sequence joins TRBV29-1 and TRBJ2-1, with a tentative D call TRBD2 (6 bases). The CDR3 length is 14 residues. V shed 7 bases and J shed 0 bases, with 13 bases lying between them. The germline CDR1 and CDR2 sequences are SQVTM and ANQGSEA.

The CDR3 sequence is CASSQALGTSGRRTDTQYF. CDR3 sequence (DNA): TGCGCCAGCAGCCAGGCCCTAGGGACTAGCGGGAGACGCACAGATACGCAGTATTTT. The rearrangement uses TRBV4-3 and TRBJ2-3; 14 nucleotides line up with TRBD2. Trimming took 3 bases from V and 1 from J; bases not matched to a gene: 9. CDR3 size: 19 residues. Germline assignment: CDR1 LGHNA and CDR2 YSLEER.

To note about this clone: This same CDR3 is encoded by further DNA sequences in the sample. The V call is TRBV15, the J call TRBJ2-3; D is perhaps TRBD2 (5 bases). The CDR3 is 13 amino acids. Germline CDR1 is LNHNV and CDR2 is YYDKDF (reference sequence). V lost 1 base and J 4 bases, leaving 6 bases between the germline ends. The CDR3 here is CATSRGGSDTQYF. The CDR3 DNA follows: TGTGCCACCAGCAGAGGAGGGTCAGATACGCAGTATTTT.

J is TRBJ1-2 and V is TRBV5-5, with TRBD1 matching 8 bases. Germline loops: CDR1 SGHKS, CDR2 YYEKEE (reference sequence). The ends lost 2 bases at V and 7 bases at J; junction bases unmatched: 7. CDR3 length: 14 amino acids. CDR3 DNA: TGTGCCAGCAGCTTAGCGCTACAGGGGGGTGGCTACACCTTC. Translated: CASSLALQGGGYTF.

The V and J genes are TRBV11-2 and TRBJ2-1; D gene uncertain. The V and J ends lost 5 bases and 8 bases respectively, with 10 bases between them. Looked up from germline, CDR1 is SGHAT and CDR2 is FQNNGV. The CDR3 covers 12 residues. The chain's CDR3 is CASSPLMDEQFF. In nucleotides, the CDR3 is TGTGCCAGCAGCCCCCTTATGGATGAGCAGTTCTTC.

V and J are TRBV10-3 and TRBJ2-1, with unresolved D. The CDR3 spans 17 residues. Germline V gene lookup returns CDR1 ENHRY and CDR2 SYGVKD. The V end was cut by 2 bases, the J end by 0 bases, with 14 bases between. The DNA of the CDR3 is TGTGCCATCAGTGAGACCTCCGCCGGAAGCTCCTACAATGAGCAGTTCTTC. Amino acids: CAISETSAGSSYNEQFF.

The CDR3 protein is CASWDATDTQYF. CDR3 bases: TGTGCCAGCTGGGACGCCACAGATACGCAGTATTTT. The chain carries TRBV6-1 and TRBJ2-3, with D perhaps being TRBD1 or TRBD2 (5 bases each). The V and J ends lost 8 bases and 2 bases respectively, with 8 bases between them. Germline-derived CDR1 and CDR2 are MNHNS and SASEGT. The CDR3 spans 12 residues.

The gene calls are TRBV15 and TRBJ2-1, with D perhaps being TRBD1 or TRBD2 (5 bases each). V was cut by 1 base and J by 10 bases, with 17 bases left in between. This CDR3 is 15 amino acids long. Germline values: CDR1 LNHNV, CDR2 YYDKDF (reference sequence). The DNA of the CDR3 is TGTGCCACCAGCAGAGGACCTCGGGGCGACGGAGAGCAGTTCTTC. It is translated as CATSRGPRGDGEQFF.

V gene TRBV7-8 combines with J gene TRBJ1-6, with D hard to call. This CDR3 is 15 amino acids long. Germline lookup yields CDR1 SGHVS and CDR2 FQNEAQ. V gave up 0 bases and J gave up 4 bases, with 7 bases separating them. This chain's CDR3 is CASSLASGYNSPLHF. In nucleotides, the CDR3 is TGTGCCAGCAGCTTAGCTTCGGGGTATAATTCACCCCTCCACTTT. Combining the CDR3 with reference TRBV7-8 and TRBJ1-6 gives the whole variable domain GAGVSQSPRYKVAKRGQDVALRCDPISGHVSLFWYQQALGQGPEFLTYFQNEAQLDKSGLPSDRFFAERPEGSVSTLKIQRTQQEDSAVYLCASSLASGYNSPLHFGNGTRLTVT.

This clone was picked up one time. V gene TRBV4-1 combines with J gene TRBJ2-1, with 11 bases fitting TRBD2. The length of the CDR3 is 14 residues. The V and J ends lost 6 bases and 8 bases, in that order; junction bases with no gene match: 6. The germline gives CDR1 MGHRA, CDR2 YSYEKL. The CDR3 DNA is TGCGCCAGCAGTCCCCTAGCGGGAGGAGATGAGCAGTTCTTC. Encoded protein: CASSPLAGGDEQFF.

The rearrangement uses TRBV7-6 and TRBJ2-3; 9 bases align to TRBD1. The CDR3 covers 17 residues. CDR1 SGHVS and CDR2 FNYEAQ come from the germline V gene. With 5 bases clipped from V and 3 bases from J, the junction kept 12 bases outside the gene matches. This CDR3 is CASSTDRGKLATDTQYF. In DNA form, the CDR3 reads TGTGCCAGCAGCACGGACAGGGGAAAACTAGCAACAGATACGCAGTATTTT.

For this clone: The sample carries other DNA sequences with the same CDR3. The chain carries TRBV9 and TRBJ2-1; D perhaps matches TRBD2 (6 bases). V lost 0 bases and J lost 0, with 10 bases in between. Germline CDR1 is SGDLS and CDR2 is YYNGEE. The CDR3 loop spans 16 amino acids. CDR3: CASSVAGGSSYNEQFF. CDR3 nucleotide sequence: TGTGCCAGCAGCGTAGCTGGAGGGAGCTCCTACAATGAGCAGTTCTTC.